This is a list of T cell receptor beta chains from one sample in a study of T cell responses to AZD1222 COVID-19 vaccine. Some clones are missing from TCRdb's copy, which holds only in-frame ones; the method was immunoSEQ multiplex PCR. The sample carries some 110,000 clones, about 88% recorded once. The sample here was peripheral blood, taken on day 0 of AZD1222 vaccination. The receptor set was obtained from an adult in good health. The CDR3 runs from the conserved cysteine through the conserved F or W. D genes are given only for firm matches. Clone size appears in some rows only: once, few, many, or a class for an expanded clone.

d_gene: TRBD1; j_gene: TRBJ1-1; abundance: once; v_gene: TRBV27; CDR3aa: CASRAGTGTRGAFF; CDR3nt: TGTGCCAGCAGGGCCGGGACAGGGACAAGAGGAGCTTTCTTT
d_gene: TRBD2; j_gene: TRBJ2-3; abundance: NA; v_gene: TRBV18; CDR3aa: CASSSQLAGTTDTQYF; CDR3nt: TGTGCCAGCTCATCTCAACTAGCGGGGACCACAGATACGCAGTATTTT
d_gene: NA; j_gene: TRBJ1-5; abundance: NA; v_gene: TRBV28; CDR3aa: CASSWERNQPQHF; CDR3nt: TGTGCCAGCAGTTGGGAGAGGAATCAGCCCCAGCATTTT
d_gene: NA; j_gene: TRBJ2-2; abundance: NA; v_gene: TRBV11-1; CDR3aa: CASSPQQNPGELFF; CDR3nt: TGTGCCAGCAGCCCACAACAGAACCCCGGGGAGCTGTTTTTT
d_gene: NA; j_gene: TRBJ2-1; abundance: NA; v_gene: TRBV15; CDR3aa: CAITLGGGSYNEQFF; CDR3nt: TGTGCCATCACTTTGGGGGGAGGCTCCTACAATGAGCAGTTCTTC
d_gene: NA; j_gene: TRBJ2-5; abundance: NA; v_gene: TRBV9; CDR3aa: CASSTTGGPGETQYF; CDR3nt: TGTGCCAGCAGCACTACAGGAGGGCCCGGAGAGACCCAGTACTTC
d_gene: TRBD2; j_gene: TRBJ2-2; abundance: NA; v_gene: TRBV27; CDR3aa: CASKLTSGSVGELFF; CDR3nt: TGTGCCAGCAAACTCACTAGCGGGAGTGTCGGGGAGCTGTTTTTT
d_gene: TRBD1; j_gene: TRBJ1-3; abundance: NA; v_gene: TRBV28; CDR3aa: CASTKRGTVVGNTIYF; CDR3nt: TGTGCCAGCACCAAACGGGGGACAGTCGTTGGAAACACCATATATTTT
d_gene: NA; j_gene: TRBJ1-2; abundance: once; v_gene: TRBV19; CDR3aa: CASSNLQTGNYGYTF; CDR3nt: TGTGCCAGTAGTAATCTGCAGACGGGAAACTATGGCTACACCTTC
d_gene: NA; j_gene: TRBJ1-6; abundance: NA; v_gene: TRBV13; CDR3aa: CASSSQVGEGLNSPLHF; CDR3nt: TGTGCCAGCAGCTCCCAGGTGGGAGAGGGGTTGAATTCACCCCTCCACTTT
d_gene: NA; j_gene: TRBJ1-2; abundance: NA; v_gene: TRBV2; CDR3aa: CASSEESGGADYGYTF; CDR3nt: TGTGCCAGCAGTGAAGAATCTGGGGGGGCGGACTATGGCTACACCTTC
d_gene: TRBD2; j_gene: TRBJ2-3; abundance: NA; v_gene: TRBV3-1/TRBV3-2; CDR3aa: CASSQDLLAEDTQYF; CDR3nt: TGTGCCAGCAGCCAAGACCTTCTAGCGGAAGATACGCAGTATTTT
d_gene: NA; j_gene: TRBJ1-2; abundance: NA; v_gene: TRBV19; CDR3aa: CASSGSGNGPNYGYTF; CDR3nt: TGTGCCAGTAGTGGTTCAGGGAATGGACCTAACTATGGCTACACCTTC
d_gene: NA; j_gene: TRBJ2-3; abundance: NA; v_gene: TRBV28; CDR3aa: CASSPGIRTDTQYF; CDR3nt: TGTGCCAGCAGCCCTGGGATCCGCACAGATACGCAGTATTTT
d_gene: NA; j_gene: TRBJ2-2; abundance: NA; v_gene: TRBV5-1; CDR3aa: CASSLFGTMNTGELFF; CDR3nt: TGCGCCAGCAGCTTGTTCGGGACAATGAACACCGGGGAGCTGTTTTTT
d_gene: TRBD1; j_gene: TRBJ2-1; abundance: once; v_gene: TRBV4-1; CDR3aa: CASSQASGQGASYNEQFF; CDR3nt: TGCGCCAGCAGCCAAGCCTCGGGACAGGGGGCTAGCTACAATGAGCAGTTCTTC
d_gene: NA; j_gene: TRBJ1-5; abundance: NA; v_gene: TRBV7-8; CDR3aa: CASSLGGDKRHQPQHF; CDR3nt: TGTGCCAGCAGCTTAGGCGGGGACAAAAGGCATCAGCCCCAGCATTTT
d_gene: NA; j_gene: TRBJ2-5; abundance: NA; v_gene: TRBV10-2; CDR3aa: CASSRGDQETQYF; CDR3nt: TGCGCCAGCAGCAGGGGCGACCAAGAGACCCAGTACTTC
d_gene: TRBD1; j_gene: TRBJ2-7; abundance: NA; v_gene: TRBV2; CDR3aa: CASSPRTGVYEQYF; CDR3nt: TGTGCCAGCAGTCCCCGGACAGGGGTATACGAGCAGTACTTC
d_gene: NA; j_gene: TRBJ2-5; abundance: NA; v_gene: TRBV7-8; CDR3aa: CASSPRDTPETQYF; CDR3nt: TGTGCCAGCAGCCCCCGGGACACGCCAGAGACCCAGTACTTC
d_gene: NA; j_gene: TRBJ2-2; abundance: NA; v_gene: TRBV7-9; CDR3aa: CASSSQRGGAANTGELFF; CDR3nt: TGTGCCAGCAGCTCCCAGAGGGGGGGAGCGGCAAACACCGGGGAGCTGTTTTTT
d_gene: NA; j_gene: TRBJ2-7; abundance: NA; v_gene: TRBV7-2; CDR3aa: CASSPGQGPYEQYF; CDR3nt: TGTGCCAGCAGCCCAGGACAAGGCCCCTACGAGCAGTACTTC